This T cell receptor (beta chain) was identified in a study of blood T cell repertoires in COVID-19. TCRdb's table, derived via immunoSEQ multiplex PCR, lists solely in-frame clones and lacks some. The sample contains under 300,000 clones, around 87% of which appear only once. CDR1 and CDR2 (germline): SGDLS, YYNGEE. V lost 3 bases and J 7 bases, leaving 19 bases between the germline ends. The CDR3 sequence is 16 residues long. This chain uses TRBV9 with TRBJ1-4; weak D call: TRBD1 (5 bases). The sample comprised PBMCs or T cells enriched from blood (not recorded which). This receptor was taken from a woman between 50 and 59 years old who had recovered from COVID-19. The DNA of the CDR3 is TGTGCCAGCAGCGAGGGGCCCATCAGGCGACCTGAAAAACTGTTTTTT. Translation: CASSEGPIRRPEKLFF.